This section outlines one T cell receptor beta chain sequence together with its context. Its antigen is not known. The sample comes from a study of identical twins. General study findings and limits: Excess twin sharing in beta out-of-frame sequences was weaker. Excess low generation probability was seen in twin-shared out-of-frame alpha sequences.

Via MiXCR, TCRdb re-called the 5' RACE reads, giving one row per CDR3 protein. The data hold approximately 1.8 million distinct CDR3 sequences, with roughly a third observed a single time. The germline V gene has CDR1 DFQATT and CDR2 SNEGSKA (reference sequence). This CDR3 region has 14 residues. V was clipped by 6 bases and J by 3 bases, with 14 bases between them. The sample was cord blood. The gene calls are TRBV20-1 and TRBJ1-4; no definite D call. The sequence was collected from a newborn girl in good health. CDR3 protein: CSASGGLSNEKLFF. CDR3 nucleotides: TGCAGTGCGAGCGGAGGACTGTCTAATGAAAAACTGTTTTTT.